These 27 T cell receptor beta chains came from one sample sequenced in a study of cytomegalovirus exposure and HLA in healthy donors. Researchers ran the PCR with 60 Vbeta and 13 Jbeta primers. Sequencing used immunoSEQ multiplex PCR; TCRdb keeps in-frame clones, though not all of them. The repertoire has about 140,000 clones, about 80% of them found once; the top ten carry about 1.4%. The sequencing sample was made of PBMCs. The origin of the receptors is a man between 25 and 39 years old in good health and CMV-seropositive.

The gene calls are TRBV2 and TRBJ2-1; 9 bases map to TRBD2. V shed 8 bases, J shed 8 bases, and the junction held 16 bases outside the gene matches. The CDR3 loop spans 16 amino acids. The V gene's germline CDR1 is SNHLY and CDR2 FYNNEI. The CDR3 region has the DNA TGTGCCAGCGGAGATCCTGGGACTAGCAAAGGGGATGAGCAGTTCTTC. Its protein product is CASGDPGTSKGDEQFF.

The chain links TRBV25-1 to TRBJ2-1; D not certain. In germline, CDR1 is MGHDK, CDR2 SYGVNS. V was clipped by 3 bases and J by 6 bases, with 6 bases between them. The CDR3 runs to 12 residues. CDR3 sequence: CASSDRGNEQFF. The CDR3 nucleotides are TGTGCCAGCAGTGACCGAGGCAATGAGCAGTTCTTC.

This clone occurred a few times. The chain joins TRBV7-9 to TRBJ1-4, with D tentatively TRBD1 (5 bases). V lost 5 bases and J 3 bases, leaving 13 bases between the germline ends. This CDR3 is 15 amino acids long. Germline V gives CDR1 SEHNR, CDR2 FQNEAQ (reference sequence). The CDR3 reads CASSLLWGANEKLFF. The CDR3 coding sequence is TGTGCCAGCAGCCTTCTATGGGGGGCTAATGAAAAACTGTTTTTT. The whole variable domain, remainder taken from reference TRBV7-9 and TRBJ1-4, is DTGVSQNPRHKITKRGQNVTFRCDPISEHNRLYWYRQTLGQGPEFLTYFQNEAQLEKSRLLSDRFSAERPKGSFSTLEIQRTEQGDSAMYLCASSLLWGANEKLFFGSGTQLSVL.

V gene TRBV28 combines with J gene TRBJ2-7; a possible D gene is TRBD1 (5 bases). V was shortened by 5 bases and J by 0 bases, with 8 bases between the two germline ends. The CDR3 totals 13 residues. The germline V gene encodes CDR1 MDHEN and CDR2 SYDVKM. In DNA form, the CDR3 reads TGTGCCAGCAGTCCAGGACACTCCTACGAGCAGTACTTC. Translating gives CASSPGHSYEQYF.

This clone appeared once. The CDR3 DNA sequence: TGCGCCAGCAGTGAAGGTCTGGGGCCCGCTAGCACAGATACGCAGTATTTT. This encodes CASSEGLGPASTDTQYF. V usage is TRBV10-1 and J usage is TRBJ2-3, with D possibly matching TRBD1 (5 bases). Trimming pared 3 bases from V and 0 bases from J, leaving 16 bases between. The CDR3 is 17 residues long. Germline values: CDR1 WNHNN, CDR2 SYGVQD (reference sequence).

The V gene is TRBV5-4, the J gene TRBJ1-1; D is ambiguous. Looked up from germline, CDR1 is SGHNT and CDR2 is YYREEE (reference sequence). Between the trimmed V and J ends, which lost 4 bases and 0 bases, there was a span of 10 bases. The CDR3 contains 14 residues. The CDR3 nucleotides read TGTGCCAGCAGCGCGGCCCCGATGAACACTGAAGCTTTCTTT. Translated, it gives CASSAAPMNTEAFF.

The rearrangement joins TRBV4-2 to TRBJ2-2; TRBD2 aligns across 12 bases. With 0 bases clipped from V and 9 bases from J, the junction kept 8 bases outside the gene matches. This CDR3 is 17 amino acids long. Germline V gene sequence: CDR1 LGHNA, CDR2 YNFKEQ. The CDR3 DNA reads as TGTGCCAGCAGCCAAGATAGGACTAGCGGGATCGGCCGGGAGCTGTTTTTT. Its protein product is CASSQDRTSGIGRELFF.

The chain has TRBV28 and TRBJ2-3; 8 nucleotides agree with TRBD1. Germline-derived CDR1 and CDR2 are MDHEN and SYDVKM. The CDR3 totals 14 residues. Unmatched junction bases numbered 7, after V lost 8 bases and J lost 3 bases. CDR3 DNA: TGTGCCAGCTATTCGACAGGGGAAACAGATACGCAGTATTTT. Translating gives CASYSTGETDTQYF.

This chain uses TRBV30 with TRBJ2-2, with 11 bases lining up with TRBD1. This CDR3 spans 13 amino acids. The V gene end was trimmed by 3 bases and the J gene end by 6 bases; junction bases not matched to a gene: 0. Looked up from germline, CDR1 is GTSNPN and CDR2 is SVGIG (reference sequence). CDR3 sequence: CAWRGQGAGELFF. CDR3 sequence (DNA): TGTGCCTGGAGGGGACAGGGGGCCGGGGAGCTGTTTTTT.

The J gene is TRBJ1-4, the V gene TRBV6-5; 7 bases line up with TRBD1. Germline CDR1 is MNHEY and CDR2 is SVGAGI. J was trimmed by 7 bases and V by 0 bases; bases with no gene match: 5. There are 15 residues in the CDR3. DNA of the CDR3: TGTGCCAGCAGTTACTCGAGGCAGGGGGGTGAAAAACTGTTTTTT. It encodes CASSYSRQGGEKLFF.

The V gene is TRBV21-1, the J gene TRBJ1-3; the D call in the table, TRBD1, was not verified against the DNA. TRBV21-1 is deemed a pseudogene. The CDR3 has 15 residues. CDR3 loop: CASRTGGTHGNTIYF. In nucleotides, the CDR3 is TGTGCCAGCAGGACTGGGGGCACCCACGGAAACACCATATATTTT.

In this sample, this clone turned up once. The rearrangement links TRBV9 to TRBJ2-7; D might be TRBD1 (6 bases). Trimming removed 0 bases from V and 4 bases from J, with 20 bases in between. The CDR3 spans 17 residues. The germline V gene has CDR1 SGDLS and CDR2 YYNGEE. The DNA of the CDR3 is TGTGCCAGCAGCGTAGGCCAGGGGACGCCCCTAGGATACGAGCAGTACTTC. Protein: CASSVGQGTPLGYEQYF. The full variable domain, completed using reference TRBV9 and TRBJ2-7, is DSGVTQTPKHLITATGQRVTLRCSPRSGDLSVYWYQQSLDQGLQFLIQYYNGEERAKGNILERFSAQQFPDLHSELNLSSLELGDSALYFCASSVGQGTPLGYEQYFGPGTRLTVT.

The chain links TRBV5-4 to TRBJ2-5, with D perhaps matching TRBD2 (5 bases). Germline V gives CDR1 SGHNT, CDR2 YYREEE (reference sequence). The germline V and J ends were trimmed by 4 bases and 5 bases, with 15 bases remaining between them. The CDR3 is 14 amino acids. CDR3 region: CASSTQEGGETQYF. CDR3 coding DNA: TGTGCCAGCAGCACTCAAGAGGGTGGCGAGACCCAGTACTTC. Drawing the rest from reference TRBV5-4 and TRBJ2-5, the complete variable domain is ETGVTQSPTHLIKTRGQQVTLRCSSQSGHNTVSWYQQALGQGPQFIFQYYREEENGRGNFPPRFSGLQFPNYSSELNVNALELDDSALYLCASSTQEGGETQYFGPGTRLLVL.

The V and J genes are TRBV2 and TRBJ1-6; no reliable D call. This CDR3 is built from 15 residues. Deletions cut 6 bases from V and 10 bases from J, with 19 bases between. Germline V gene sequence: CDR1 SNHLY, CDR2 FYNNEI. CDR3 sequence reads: CASRADEVGGSPLHF. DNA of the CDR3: TGTGCCAGCAGGGCCGACGAAGTAGGCGGATCACCCCTCCACTTT.

DNA for the CDR3: TGTGCCAGCAGTCCAACCACTCAAGAGACCCAGTACTTC. Translating it yields CASSPTTQETQYF. The V call is TRBV27, the J call TRBJ2-5; D is uncertain. Germline values: CDR1 MNHEY, CDR2 SMNVEV (reference sequence). Trimming stripped 5 bases from V and 2 bases from J, with 9 bases between. The CDR3 extends over 13 amino acids.

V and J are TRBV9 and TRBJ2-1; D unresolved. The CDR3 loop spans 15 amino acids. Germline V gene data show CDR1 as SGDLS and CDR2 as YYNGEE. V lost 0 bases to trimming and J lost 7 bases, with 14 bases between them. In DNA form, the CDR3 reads TGTGCCAGCAGCGTAGACAGCCTCCCAACTAATGAGCAGTTCTTC. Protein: CASSVDSLPTNEQFF.

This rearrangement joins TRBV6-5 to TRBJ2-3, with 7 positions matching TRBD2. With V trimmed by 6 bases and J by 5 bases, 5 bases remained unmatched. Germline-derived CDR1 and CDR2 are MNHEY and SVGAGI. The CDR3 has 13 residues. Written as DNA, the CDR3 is TGTGCCAGCAGGCCGGGAGGTGAAGATACGCAGTATTTT. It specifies CASRPGGEDTQYF.

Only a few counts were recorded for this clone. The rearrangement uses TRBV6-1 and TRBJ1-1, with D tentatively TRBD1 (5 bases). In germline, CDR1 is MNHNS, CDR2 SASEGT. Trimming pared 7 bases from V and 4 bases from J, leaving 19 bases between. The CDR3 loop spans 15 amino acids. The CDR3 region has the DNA TGTGCCAGCAACCCCTCCGGGGGAGGGAGCACTGAAGCTTTCTTT. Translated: CASNPSGGGSTEAFF.

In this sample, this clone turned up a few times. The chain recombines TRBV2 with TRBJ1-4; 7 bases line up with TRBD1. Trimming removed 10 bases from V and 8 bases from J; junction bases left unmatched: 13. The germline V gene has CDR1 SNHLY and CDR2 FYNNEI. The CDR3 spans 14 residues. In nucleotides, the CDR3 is TGTGCCACGGGGACGAGGACAGGTAGCGAAAAACTGTTTTTT. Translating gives CATGTRTGSEKLFF. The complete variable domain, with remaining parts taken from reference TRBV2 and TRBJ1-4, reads EPEVTQTPSHQVTQMGQEVILRCVPISNHLYFYWYRQILGQKVEFLVSFYNNEISEKSEIFDDQFSVERPDGSNFTLKIRSTKLEDSAMYFCATGTRTGSEKLFFGSGTQLSVL.

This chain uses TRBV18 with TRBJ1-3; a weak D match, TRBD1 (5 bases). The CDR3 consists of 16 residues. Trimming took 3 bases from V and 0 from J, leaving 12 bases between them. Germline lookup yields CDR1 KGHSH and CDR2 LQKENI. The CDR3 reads CASSPSVDSSGNTIYF. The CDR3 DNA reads TGTGCCAGCTCACCGTCCGTTGACAGCTCTGGAAACACCATATATTTT.

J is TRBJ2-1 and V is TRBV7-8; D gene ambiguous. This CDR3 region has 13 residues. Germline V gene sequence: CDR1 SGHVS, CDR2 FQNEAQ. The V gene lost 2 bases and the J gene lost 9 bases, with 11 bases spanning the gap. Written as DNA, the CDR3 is TGTGCCAGCAGCTTATTAGTGACTCCTGAGCAGTTCTTC. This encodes CASSLLVTPEQFF. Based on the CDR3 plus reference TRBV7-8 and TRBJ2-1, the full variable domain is GAGVSQSPRYKVAKRGQDVALRCDPISGHVSLFWYQQALGQGPEFLTYFQNEAQLDKSGLPSDRFFAERPEGSVSTLKIQRTQQEDSAVYLCASSLLVTPEQFFGPGTRLTVL.

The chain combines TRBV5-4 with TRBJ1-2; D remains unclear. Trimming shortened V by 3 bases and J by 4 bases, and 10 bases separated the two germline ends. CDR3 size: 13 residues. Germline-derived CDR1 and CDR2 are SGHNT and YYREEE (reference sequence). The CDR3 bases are TGTGCCAGCAGCTCGGACGGACTCTATGGCTACACCTTC. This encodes CASSSDGLYGYTF.

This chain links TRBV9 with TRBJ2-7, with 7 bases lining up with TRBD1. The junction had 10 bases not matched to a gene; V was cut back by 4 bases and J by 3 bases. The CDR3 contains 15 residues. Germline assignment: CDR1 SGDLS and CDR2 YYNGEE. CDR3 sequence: CASSPRSGGDYEQYF. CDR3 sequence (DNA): TGTGCCAGCAGCCCCCGCTCAGGGGGTGACTACGAGCAGTACTTC.

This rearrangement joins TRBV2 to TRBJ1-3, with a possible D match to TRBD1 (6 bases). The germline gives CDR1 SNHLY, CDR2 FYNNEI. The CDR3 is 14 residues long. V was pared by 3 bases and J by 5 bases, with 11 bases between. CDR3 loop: CASSDQGTRNTIYF. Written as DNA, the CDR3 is TGTGCCAGCAGTGATCAGGGGACAAGAAACACCATATATTTT.

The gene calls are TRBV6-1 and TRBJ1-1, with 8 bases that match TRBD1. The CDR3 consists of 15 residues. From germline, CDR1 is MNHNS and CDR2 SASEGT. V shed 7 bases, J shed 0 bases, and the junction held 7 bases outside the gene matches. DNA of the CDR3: TGTGCCAGCACCTTGACAGGGGACATGAACACTGAAGCTTTCTTT. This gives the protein CASTLTGDMNTEAFF.

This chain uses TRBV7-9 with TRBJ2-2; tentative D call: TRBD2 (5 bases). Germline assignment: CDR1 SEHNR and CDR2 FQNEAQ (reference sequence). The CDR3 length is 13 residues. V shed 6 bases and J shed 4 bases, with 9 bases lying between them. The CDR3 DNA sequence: TGTGCCAGCAGGGACTCTCTCACCGGGGAGCTGTTTTTT. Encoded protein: CASRDSLTGELFF.

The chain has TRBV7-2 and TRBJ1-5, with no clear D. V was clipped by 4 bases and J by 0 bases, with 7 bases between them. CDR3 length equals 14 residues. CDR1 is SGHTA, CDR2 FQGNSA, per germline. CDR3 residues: CASSSTYSNQPQHF. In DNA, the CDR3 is TGTGCCAGCAGCTCTACCTATAGCAATCAGCCCCAGCATTTT.